This T cell receptor (beta chain) was captured in a study of blood T cell repertoires in COVID-19. Only in-frame clones appear in the TCRdb table, and some are missing; sequencing was by immunoSEQ multiplex PCR. Found here are approximately 180,000 clones, around 90% of them singletons; the top ten hold approximately 4.5%. The CDR3 runs to 14 residues. In germline, CDR1 is SGHTA, CDR2 FQGNSA. Trimming shortened V by 5 bases and J by 3 bases, and 11 bases separated the two germline ends. Sequencing was performed on peripheral blood. This clonotype was obtained from a human donor in a cohort sampled during active COVID-19. V usage is TRBV7-2 and J usage is TRBJ1-5, with D possibly being TRBD1 (6 bases). CDR3 sequence (DNA): TGTGCCAGCAGCCCCACAGGGTCCAATCAGCCCCAGCATTTT. Protein: CASSPTGSNQPQHF.